The rows below give T cell receptor beta chains drawn from one sample of a study of cytomegalovirus exposure and HLA in healthy donors. Repertoires were generated with immunoSEQ multiplex PCR, while TCRdb's copy carries only in-frame clones and drops some. The sample records roughly 200,000 clones, approximately 11% being singletons. Sequencing was performed on PBMCs. These receptors were collected from a man aged 45-60 years in good health and CMV-seropositive. CDR3s include the opening cysteine and the closing phenylalanine or tryptophan. The D gene is left open where the match is weak. A clone size is listed for some rows: how often the clone was seen (once, few, many), or a class if it is expanded.

j_call: TRBJ1-4; clone_size: few; d_call: -; v_call: TRBV6-5; cdr3_nt: TGTGCCAGCAGTTCTCAGGGTTATCGTGAAAAACTGTTTTTT; cdr3_aa: CASSSQGYREKLFF
j_call: TRBJ1-1; clone_size: few; d_call: -; v_call: TRBV19; cdr3_nt: TGTGCCAGTAAAGGACATCTGAACACTGAAGCTTTCTTT; cdr3_aa: CASKGHLNTEAFF
j_call: TRBJ2-1; clone_size: few; d_call: TRBD2; v_call: TRBV5-6; cdr3_nt: TGTGCCAGCAGCCTGCCGGGACTAGCGGGGGGGCCTGGTGAGCAGTTCTTC; cdr3_aa: CASSLPGLAGGPGEQFF
j_call: TRBJ2-5; clone_size: -; d_call: TRBD2; v_call: TRBV9; cdr3_nt: TGTGCCAGCAGCGTAGAGCTAGCGGGGGCGTACCAAGAGACCCAGTACTTC; cdr3_aa: CASSVELAGAYQETQYF
j_call: TRBJ1-5; clone_size: -; d_call: TRBD1; v_call: TRBV27; cdr3_nt: TGTGCCAGCAGTCTTGGACAGGGAGGCAATCAGCCCCAGCATTTT; cdr3_aa: CASSLGQGGNQPQHF
j_call: TRBJ1-5; clone_size: few; d_call: -; v_call: TRBV5-7; cdr3_nt: TGTGCCCTCGAGGGAGGGGAGAAGGGGATGGATCAGCCCCAGCATTTT; cdr3_aa: CALEGGEKGMDQPQHF
j_call: TRBJ2-2; clone_size: few; d_call: TRBD2; v_call: TRBV9; cdr3_nt: TGTGCCAGCACCTTACGCGCTAGCGGGGCCCCGGGCGCCGGGGAGCTGTTTTTT; cdr3_aa: CASTLRASGAPGAGELFF
j_call: TRBJ1-1; clone_size: -; d_call: -; v_call: TRBV5-1; cdr3_nt: TGCGCCAGCGCCAAACTCACTCGGGCTGAAGCTTTCTTT; cdr3_aa: CASAKLTRAEAFF
j_call: TRBJ2-2; clone_size: -; d_call: -; v_call: TRBV7-9; cdr3_nt: TGTGCCAGCAGCTTAATCGGCGGGGAGCTGTTTTTT; cdr3_aa: CASSLIGGELFF
j_call: TRBJ2-2; clone_size: -; d_call: TRBD2; v_call: TRBV25-1; cdr3_nt: TGTGCCAGCAGTGAAAGACTAGCGGGCCGGGGGGAGCTGTTTTTT; cdr3_aa: CASSERLAGRGELFF
j_call: TRBJ2-2; clone_size: -; d_call: TRBD1; v_call: TRBV19; cdr3_nt: TGTGCCAGTAGTGACTGGGACAGGGGCAGGTCCGGGGAGCTGTTTTTT; cdr3_aa: CASSDWDRGRSGELFF
j_call: TRBJ2-4; clone_size: few; d_call: -; v_call: TRBV6-1; cdr3_nt: TGTGCCAGCAGACCGAGGGGGAGGGAAAACATTCAGTACTTC; cdr3_aa: CASRPRGRENIQYF
j_call: TRBJ2-7; clone_size: -; d_call: -; v_call: TRBV5-4; cdr3_nt: TGTGCCAGCAGCTTGGGTCAGGGCTCCTACGAGCAGTACTTC; cdr3_aa: CASSLGQGSYEQYF
j_call: TRBJ2-3; clone_size: -; d_call: TRBD1; v_call: TRBV6-1; cdr3_nt: TGTGCCAGTACAGGGGGCTATGGCACAGATACGCAGTATTTT; cdr3_aa: CASTGGYGTDTQYF
j_call: TRBJ1-3; clone_size: few; d_call: TRBD1; v_call: TRBV4-1; cdr3_nt: TGCGCCAGCAGCCAGAGGGACAGGGCGAACACCATATATTTT; cdr3_aa: CASSQRDRANTIYF
j_call: TRBJ2-1; clone_size: -; d_call: TRBD2; v_call: TRBV11-3; cdr3_nt: TGTGCCAGCAGCTTAGAGATAGCGGGGACGAGCTCCTACAATGAGCAGTTCTTC; cdr3_aa: CASSLEIAGTSSYNEQFF